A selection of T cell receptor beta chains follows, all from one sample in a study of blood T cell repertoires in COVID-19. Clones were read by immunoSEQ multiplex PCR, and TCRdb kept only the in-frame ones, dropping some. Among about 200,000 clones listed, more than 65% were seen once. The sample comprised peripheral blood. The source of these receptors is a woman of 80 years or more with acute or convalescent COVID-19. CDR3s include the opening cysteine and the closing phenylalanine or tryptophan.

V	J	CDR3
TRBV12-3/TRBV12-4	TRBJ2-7	CASSRTGIYEQYF
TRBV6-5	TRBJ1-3	CASKPLSSGNTIYF
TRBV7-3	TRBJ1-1	CASSSTLDRVRGENTEAFF
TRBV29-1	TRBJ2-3	CSVTRPSTDTQYF
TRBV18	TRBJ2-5	CASSPPRPGQETQYF
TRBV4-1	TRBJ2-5	CASSQAAGGPLRETQYF
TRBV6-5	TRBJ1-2	CASRQGTRGYTF
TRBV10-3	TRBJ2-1	CAISASLLAGSKNEQFF
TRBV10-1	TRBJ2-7	CASSGTGGAVDEQYF
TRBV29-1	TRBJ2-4	CSVGQGADIQYF
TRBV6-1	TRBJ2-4	CASSGALGSGGAKNIQYF
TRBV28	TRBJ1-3	CASSLSLGQGGSGNTIYF
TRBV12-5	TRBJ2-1	CASGLPRFGPNEQFF
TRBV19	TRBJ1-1	CASSPQTGITEAFF
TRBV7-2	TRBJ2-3	CASSQNAGRGDTQYF
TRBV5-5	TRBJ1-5	CASSLAGDSLQPQHF
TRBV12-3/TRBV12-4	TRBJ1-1	CASNNRGATEAFF
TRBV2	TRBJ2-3	CASNTEGTDTQYF
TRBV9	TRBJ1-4	CASSVGGATNEKLFF
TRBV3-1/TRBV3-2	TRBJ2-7	CASSQQPLSSGGPSYEQYF
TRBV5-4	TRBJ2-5	CASSFRGRETQYF
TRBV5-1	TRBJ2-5	CASSPGEYLETQYF
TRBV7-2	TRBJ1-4	CASSLQGSGNEKLFF
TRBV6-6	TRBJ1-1	CASSPGQGAGNTEAFF
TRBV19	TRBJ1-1	CASSIGGQGARIKGEAFF
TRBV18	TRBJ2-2	CASSPPGEGAGELFF
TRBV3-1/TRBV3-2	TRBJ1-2	CASSQTRAGYTF
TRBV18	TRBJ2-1	CASSPPGSSYNEQFF
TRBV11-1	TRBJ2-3	CASSPGQRVAGLNF
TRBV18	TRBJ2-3	CASSSARQTDTQYF
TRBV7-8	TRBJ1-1	CASSFGQGAEAFF
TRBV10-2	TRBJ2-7	CASRQGASYEQYF
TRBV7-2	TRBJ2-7	CASSFSPRGAGEQYF
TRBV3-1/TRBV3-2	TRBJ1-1	CASSQGTAEAFF
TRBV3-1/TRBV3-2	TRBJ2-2	CASLDASGRRYNTGELFF
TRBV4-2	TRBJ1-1	CASSQDRQNTEAFF
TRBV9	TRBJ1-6	CASSVATGGGYNSPLHF